Presented here are 13 T cell receptor beta chains from one specimen sequenced in a study of immune reconstitution after stem cell transplant in scleroderma. TCRdb itself ran the RT-PCR reads through MiXCR, one entry per CDR3 protein. The sample contains about 5,600 distinct CDR3 sequences, 6.5% to 10% of which appear only once. The sample was gathered before or after autologous hematopoietic stem cell transplantation (not recorded which). These receptors were obtained from a male donor with systemic sclerosis.

In its sample, this clonotype ranks as medium-sized (0.01 to 0.1%). For the CDR3, the DNA is TGTGCCAGCAGCAGAACCGGGACTAGCGGGCCCCTGGCCGTCGAGCAGTACTTC. It specifies CASSRTGTSGPLAVEQYF. This chain uses TRBV7-6 with TRBJ2-7; TRBD2 agrees at 12 bases. The CDR3 has 18 amino acids. CDR1 SGHVS and CDR2 FNYEAQ come from the germline V gene. With 5 bases clipped from V and 6 bases from J, the junction kept 17 bases outside the gene matches.

The chain employs TRBV28 and TRBJ2-7; the match to TRBD1 covers 10 bases. The CDR3 length is 14 residues. Trimming at V came to 8 bases and at J to 2 bases, leaving 6 bases not matched to a gene. Germline CDR1 reads MDHEN; CDR2 reads SYDVKM. For the CDR3, the DNA is TGTGCCAGCCACTCCGGGACAGGGGCCTACGAGCAGTACTTC. Translation gives CASHSGTGAYEQYF.

CDR3 sequence (DNA): TGTGCCAGCAGCTCCCGGGGGGCGTCTAGCACAGATACGCAGTATTTT. The encoded protein is CASSSRGASSTDTQYF. This chain connects TRBV9 to TRBJ2-3, with D possibly matching TRBD2 (7 bases). The CDR3 is 16 residues long. Germline V lookup: CDR1 SGDLS, CDR2 YYNGEE. V was clipped by 4 bases and J by 0 bases, with 15 bases between them.

Remarks on this clonotype: One end of the junction does not line up with germline, which may come from a read error. The V call is TRBV6-2 or TRBV6-3, the J call TRBJ2-1; 13 bases fit TRBD2. The CDR3 sequence is 20 residues long. Germline CDR1 and CDR2: MNHEY and SVGEGT. Here the CDR3 reads CTSSSGEGLAGLRSYNEQFF. DNA of the CDR3: TGTACCAGCAGCTCGGGGGAGGGACTAGCGGGGCTACGGAGTTACAATGAGCAGTTCTTC.

In its sample, this clonotype was seen a few times. The chain employs TRBV5-6 and TRBJ2-4; 13 bases are a match to TRBD2. The CDR3 sequence is 18 residues long. The germline CDR1 and CDR2 sequences are SGHDT and YYEEEE. V shed 1 base and J 6 bases; nucleotides not matched to a gene: 10. CDR3 nucleotide sequence: TGTGCCAGCAGCTTGATCTCCGGGACTAGCGGGGAGTTAAACATTCAGTACTTC. Translating it yields CASSLISGTSGELNIQYF. Complete variable domain (other parts from reference TRBV5-6 and TRBJ2-4): DAGVTQSPTHLIKTRGQQVTLRCSPKSGHDTVSWYQQALGQGPQFIFQYYEEEERQRGNFPDRFSGHQFPNYSSELNVNALLLGDSALYLCASSLISGTSGELNIQYFGAGTRLSVL.

This clonotype is deemed medium-sized. CDR3 protein: CATEFGGNTGELFF. For the CDR3, the DNA is TGTGCCACCGAATTTGGGGGGAACACCGGGGAGCTGTTTTTT. The chain carries TRBV24-1 and TRBJ2-2; either TRBD1 or TRBD2 may supply D (5 bases each). Germline values: CDR1 KGHDR, CDR2 SFDVKD. V lost 9 bases and J lost 1, with 11 bases in between. CDR3 length equals 14 residues.

This chain links TRBV3-1 with TRBJ1-1; a weak D match, TRBD1 (6 bases). Per germline, CDR1 LGHDT and CDR2 YNNKEL (reference sequence). V dropped 0 bases and J dropped 3 bases, with 8 bases sitting between them. CDR3 length: 14 residues. CDR3 protein: CASSQEGGHTEAFF. CDR3 coding DNA: TGTGCCAGCAGCCAAGAGGGGGGGCACACTGAAGCTTTCTTT.

The chain is built from TRBV7-2 and TRBJ2-6; D ambiguous. V gave up 5 bases and J gave up 4 bases, with 6 bases separating them. This CDR3 spans 13 amino acids. Germline CDR1 reads SGHTA; CDR2 reads FQGNSA. The CDR3 DNA is TGTGCCAGCAGCGCCACCGGGGCCAACGTCCTGACTTTC. Translation: CASSATGANVLTF.

This clonotype has only a few counts. The chain has TRBV28 and TRBJ1-4; weak D call: TRBD1 (6 bases). Germline V gene data show CDR1 as MDHEN and CDR2 as SYDVKM. The CDR3 spans 16 residues. Trimming cost V 8 bases and J 7 bases, with 23 bases left between them. CDR3 sequence (DNA): TGTGCCAGCCATAAACCGACGGGGGCTGGGATTGAAAAACTGTTTTTT. Translation gives CASHKPTGAGIEKLFF.

The rearrangement uses TRBV5-1 and TRBJ2-3; D unclear. The V end was cut by 4 bases, the J end by 4 bases, with 10 bases between. The CDR3 extends over 13 amino acids. Germline V gene sequence: CDR1 SGHRS, CDR2 YFSETQ. The CDR3 nucleotides read TGCGCCAGCAGCCCCGGAGATTCAGATACGCAGTATTTT. Translation: CASSPGDSDTQYF.

This clonotype was counted between two and nine times. The rearrangement links TRBV7-2 to TRBJ2-7; D may be TRBD1 (6 bases). V lost 2 bases, J lost 5 bases, and 7 bases lay in between. The germline V gene encodes CDR1 SGHTA and CDR2 FQGNSA. This CDR3 is 12 amino acids long. In DNA form, the CDR3 reads TGTGCCAGCAGCTTAAACAGGGACGAGCAGTACTTC. Translation gives CASSLNRDEQYF.

Comment on this clonotype: Mismatch with germline at one junction end may stem from a read error. This chain uses TRBV3-1 with TRBJ2-7, with D hard to call. Germline lookup yields CDR1 LGHDT and CDR2 YNNKEL (reference sequence). The CDR3 sequence is 18 residues long. Here the CDR3 DNA reads TGTGCCAGCAGCCAAGTCCCCATAGTCGCACAGACCTCCTGCGAGCAGTACTTC. Translation: CASSQVPIVAQTSCEQYF.

By sample fraction, this clonotype is medium-sized. The chain employs TRBV20-1 and TRBJ2-5; D unclear. The CDR3 has 13 amino acids. V was clipped by 0 bases and J by 5 bases, with 10 bases between them. Looked up from germline, CDR1 is DFQATT and CDR2 is SNEGSKA (reference sequence). CDR3 residues: CSARDGERETQYF. The CDR3 region has the DNA TGCAGTGCTAGAGATGGGGAACGGGAGACCCAGTACTTC.